The next 4 T cell receptor beta chains were all read from a single sample in a study of blood T cell repertoires in COVID-19. TCRdb keeps only in-frame clones here, not all; method: immunoSEQ multiplex PCR. This table has about 50,000 clones, about 84% appearing once. The sample taken for sequencing was peripheral blood. The receptor set was obtained from a man in his 60s with acute or convalescent COVID-19.

This chain links TRBV5-6 with TRBJ1-1; TRBD1 matches at 7 bases. With 4 bases clipped from V and 1 base from J, the junction kept 13 bases outside the gene matches. This CDR3 is built from 17 residues. Germline V gene sequence: CDR1 SGHDT, CDR2 YYEEEE. The CDR3 bases are TGTGCCAGCAGCACCATCGGACAGGCTCTGGGGAACACTGAAGCTTTCTTT. It specifies CASSTIGQALGNTEAFF. The full variable domain, its missing parts supplied by reference TRBV5-6 and TRBJ1-1, is DAGVTQSPTHLIKTRGQQVTLRCSPKSGHDTVSWYQQALGQGPQFIFQYYEEEERQRGNFPDRFSGHQFPNYSSELNVNALLLGDSALYLCASSTIGQALGNTEAFFGQGTRLTVV.

This sequence joins TRBV5-4 and TRBJ1-2, with D uncertain. With 1 base removed from V and 5 bases from J, the gap between germline ends came to 9 bases. The germline CDR1 and CDR2 sequences are SGHNT and YYREEE (reference sequence). The CDR3 covers 13 residues. The CDR3 loop is CASSLYSRYGYTF. The CDR3 bases are TGTGCCAGCAGCTTGTATAGTCGGTATGGCTACACCTTC.

DNA of the CDR3: TGTGCCAGCTCACCGGAGGAGACCCAGTACTTC. Its protein product is CASSPEETQYF. The chain combines TRBV18 with TRBJ2-5; D is ambiguous. CDR1 and CDR2 from the germline V gene are KGHSH and LQKENI. The CDR3 loop spans 11 amino acids. Trimming removed 3 bases at V and 5 bases at J, with 4 bases between.

This clone was found once. The V gene is TRBV11-2, the J gene TRBJ1-2; D unresolved. The CDR3 runs to 14 residues. The V end lost 0 bases, the J end lost 3 bases, and 8 bases lay between the germline ends. Germline V gene sequence: CDR1 SGHAT, CDR2 FQNNGV. The DNA for the CDR3 is TGTGCCAGCAGCTTAGATTCAGCGGACTATGGCTACACCTTC. It is translated as CASSLDSADYGYTF.